This TCR beta chain was sequenced during a study of OX40 agonist ivuxolimab in advanced cancers. Study context: Partial responses were seen in three patients, one with hepatocellular carcinoma and two with cutaneous melanoma. Findings of the study overall: Antigen specificity of clonally expanded peripheral T cells was not established. Clonal expansion in partial responders at 0.1-3.0 mg/kg ranked among the lowest. On average, CD8+ T cells showed a greater number of expanded clones than CD4+.

Some clones are missing from TCRdb's copy, which holds only in-frame ones; the method was immunoSEQ multiplex PCR. The sample consists of some 73,000 clones, 90% of them appearing once. A word on this clone: Its antigen is still unknown.

The source material was CD4+ or CD8+ T cells sorted from blood, sampled in a trial of the OX40 agonist ivuxolimab. The sequence was collected from an adult with an advanced solid tumor such as melanoma, head and neck, liver or kidney cancer.

The CDR3 DNA sequence: TGTGCCAGCAGCTTGGCCGACGGACAGGGAGACTATGGCTACACCTTC. This encodes CASSLADGQGDYGYTF. The J gene is TRBJ1-2, the V gene TRBV7-8; 8 nucleotides agree with TRBD1. Germline V gene lookup returns CDR1 SGHVS and CDR2 FQNEAQ. The CDR3 totals 16 residues. V dropped 3 bases and J dropped 3; count of bases not matched to a gene: 9.